A single sample is the source of the 4 T cell receptor beta chains below, sequenced in a study of post-analysis software for immune sequencing data. No antigen is known for these receptors. Study-level findings and limits: Five or six TRBV segments appeared more often in patients than in controls, and TRBV5-6, TRBV5-1 and TRBV20-1 were among these.

Carried by the TCR beta cDNA libraries were unique molecular identifiers. TCRdb called the PCR reads again in MiXCR, with one record for every CDR3 protein. The table includes roughly 670,000 distinct CDR3 sequences, 55% to 70% detected once. Source material: blood. The receptors here all came from a girl aged 2 to 9 with multiple sclerosis.

The sample holds a few counts of this clonotype. This sequence joins TRBV4-1 and TRBJ2-1; 7 nucleotides agree with TRBD1. The CDR3 is 15 amino acids. Germline CDR1 MGHRA, CDR2 YSYEKL. Unmatched junction bases numbered 6, after V lost 3 bases and J lost 4 bases. The CDR3 region is CASSQRQGFYNEQFF. DNA for the CDR3: TGCGCCAGCAGCCAGCGACAGGGATTTTACAATGAGCAGTTCTTC.

The chain couples TRBV30 to TRBJ2-7, with 7 bases matching TRBD1. Losses at the gene ends were 6 bases for V and 2 bases for J; bases not matched to a gene: 10. In germline, CDR1 is GTSNPN, CDR2 SVGIG (reference sequence). This CDR3 has 14 residues. CDR3 region: CACSIRDSPYEQYF. DNA for the CDR3: TGTGCCTGCTCGATCCGGGACAGCCCCTACGAGCAGTACTTC.

There are a few counts of this clonotype. The chain links TRBV7-2 to TRBJ2-4; D gene ambiguous. CDR1 SGHTA and CDR2 FQGNSA come from the germline V gene. The CDR3 is made up of 13 amino acids. V lost 4 bases and J lost 8, with 12 bases in between. CDR3 residues: CASSSDRAYIQYF. The CDR3 DNA follows: TGTGCCAGCAGCTCGGATCGGGCGTACATTCAGTACTTC.

The J gene is TRBJ2-3, the V gene TRBV29-1; D not certain. CDR1 is SQVTM and CDR2 is ANQGSEA in the germline V gene. Trimming shortened V by 4 bases and J by 0 bases, and 14 bases separated the two germline ends. The length of the CDR3 is 15 residues. CDR3 sequence (DNA): TGCAGCGTTGCTCTCCTGAGCACTAGCACAGATACGCAGTATTTT. This gives the protein CSVALLSTSTDTQYF.